This TCR beta chain was captured in a study of immune evolution from preneoplasia to lung adenocarcinoma (dated by TCRdb to the early 2020s). Notes on the research overall: HLA loss of heterozygosity was found in approximately 7% of AIS, 15% of MIA and 25% to 35% of ADC lesions, and in no AAH lesions. The overall cohort comprised under 70 patients with pulmonary nodules who underwent surgical resection. The study profiled immune contexture across lung adenocarcinoma precursors and invasive adenocarcinoma using immune gene expression, TCR sequencing and multiplex immunofluorescence. The immune data were integrated with whole exome sequencing and methylation data obtained from the same cohort of nodules. Resected precursor lesions (AAH, AIS, MIA) and invasive adenocarcinomas were compared with paired morphologically normal lung tissue. The sample size depended on which specimens were available, not on a prior power calculation. POLYSOLVER was used to infer class I HLA alleles from exome data, and LOHHLA was used to detect allele-specific HLA loss. TCR sequencing data were obtained from around 51 patients. The study reported that around 100 samples were used for TCR sequencing. Broader findings and caveats from the paper: All patients were from Japan and China, so applicability to Western populations was uncertain. Clonality was highest in normal lung, while later-stage lesions appeared to show lower clonality but higher T cell density and diversity. Normal lung had the highest top T cell clone frequencies, which appeared to decline progressively from AAH through AIS, MIA and invasive adenocarcinoma. Compared with EGFR-mutant or double wild-type lesions, KRAS-mutant nodules had the highest T cell clonality. The findings reflected association rather than direct causation, and larger cohorts with long-term follow-up and longitudinal biopsies were considered necessary.

Resection was performed on patients in Japan or China between about 2013 and 2018. Two lung cancer pathologists independently reviewed H&E slides to confirm the histologic diagnosis of every case. To enrich premalignant or tumor cells for nucleic acid extraction, macro-dissection was performed after pathologic assessment. DNA was isolated from FFPE tissue using the AllPrep DNA/RNA FFPE Kit. Using the immunoSEQ hsTCRbeta Kit, TCR beta CDR3 regions were sequenced from DNA. As for how the authors treated the data: TCR sequencing data were analysed with the ImmunoSEQ Analyzer. T cell clonality was calculated on productive rearrangements as 1 minus Pielou's evenness. The inverse Simpson index, applied to productive templates, was used to measure T cell diversity. T cell density was defined as TCR beta template counts normalized to usable DNA, with usable DNA estimated by amplification and sequencing of housekeeping genes. Two-sided Kruskal-Wallis tests were used to compare TCR metrics across histologic stages. Drawn from immuneACCESS, this table holds only the in-frame rearrangements with V and J called that TCRdb kept. Clones are partly lost; checked studies trace under half to an unresolved V gene and leave the rest unexplained. Clone size and V and J calls were adopted from that table, with D and trimming inferred from the DNA. In all, the sample holds 6,000 or so clones, and nearly 75% of those were seen once. The ten largest clones take up around 10% of the sample.

Points on this clone: Which antigen it targets is not known. The input lacks base qualities; no much larger clone sits a single base away.

This receptor was obtained from a donor at least 70 years old with lung adenocarcinoma. What was sequenced was FFPE lung adenocarcinoma in situ tissue. Explained via the paper, the cell subset or site label denotes: preinvasive adenocarcinoma in situ (AIS).

The CDR3 has the sequence CASSLATPSGRHEQFF. The DNA sequence is TGTGCCAGCAGCTTGGCAACACCTAGCGGGAGGCATGAGCAGTTCTTC. The V and J genes are TRBV5-6 and TRBJ2-1; TRBD2 matches 11 bases in the middle. Including the terminal cysteine and phenylalanine, the CDR3 comprises 16 residues. Just CDR3 DNA is preserved here, 48 bases in frame from base 1. At the junction V is shortened by 0 bases and J by 8 bases; bases outside the gene matches: 7. Looking up the germline V gene yields CDR1 SGHDT and CDR2 YYEEEE.